This T cell receptor beta chain emerged from a study of CD8 T cells in ankylosing spondylitis. The study's findings and limits: Researchers reportedly found disease-linked clones significantly enriched in matched ankylosing spondylitis synovial fluid.

Between the trimmed V and J ends, which lost 0 bases and 2 bases, there was a span of 9 bases. Germline CDR1 SGHRS, CDR2 YFSETQ. There are 15 residues in the CDR3. This clonotype occurred many times. As yet, its antigen is unknown. TCRdb re-called the 5' RACE reads through MiXCR, storing one row per CDR3 protein. The table records 150,000 to 200,000 distinct CDR3 sequences, approximately 13% of them present only once. The J gene is TRBJ2-1, the V gene TRBV5-1; TRBD2 is a possible D gene (6 bases). The clonotype originates from a female donor with ankylosing spondylitis or in good health (not recorded which). Sample: blood, either unsorted or a sorted T cell fraction (not recorded which). In nucleotides, the CDR3 is TGCGCCAGCAGCTTGGACGGGAGCCCCTACAATGAGCAGTTCTTC. It specifies CASSLDGSPYNEQFF.